The rows below give T cell receptor beta chains drawn from one sample of a study of blood T cells in healthy people across ages. From the 5' RACE reads, TCRdb called clonotypes with MiXCR, one entry per CDR3 protein. The data contain 1.5 million or so distinct CDR3 sequences, about 43% of them singletons. The source material was blood. All receptors come from a woman under 30 in good health. Each CDR3 is given with its conserved first and last residue. Size tells how often a clone was seen (once, few, many) or the class of an expanded clone, and some rows leave it out.

j_call clone_size v_call cdr3_aa
TRBJ2-3 NA TRBV2 CASTTRGSTGTQYF
TRBJ2-5 few TRBV5-1 CASSLDGVLQETQYF
TRBJ1-3 NA TRBV15 CATSRNGQTGNTIYF
TRBJ2-2 NA TRBV24-1 CATSDLGGTASTGELFF
TRBJ1-6 once TRBV6-5 CASSYRQGKGSPLHF
TRBJ2-3 NA TRBV7-9 CASSLPGTSGVSTDTQYF
TRBJ2-7 few TRBV2 CASSEGVDQQYF
NA NA TRBV7-3 CASSFGRATYNEQYF
TRBJ2-5 few TRBV30 CAWGELGTQYF
TRBJ2-7 NA TRBV5-1 CASSPPPGQGSYEQYF
TRBJ2-5 NA TRBV5-1 CASSIAREEQYF